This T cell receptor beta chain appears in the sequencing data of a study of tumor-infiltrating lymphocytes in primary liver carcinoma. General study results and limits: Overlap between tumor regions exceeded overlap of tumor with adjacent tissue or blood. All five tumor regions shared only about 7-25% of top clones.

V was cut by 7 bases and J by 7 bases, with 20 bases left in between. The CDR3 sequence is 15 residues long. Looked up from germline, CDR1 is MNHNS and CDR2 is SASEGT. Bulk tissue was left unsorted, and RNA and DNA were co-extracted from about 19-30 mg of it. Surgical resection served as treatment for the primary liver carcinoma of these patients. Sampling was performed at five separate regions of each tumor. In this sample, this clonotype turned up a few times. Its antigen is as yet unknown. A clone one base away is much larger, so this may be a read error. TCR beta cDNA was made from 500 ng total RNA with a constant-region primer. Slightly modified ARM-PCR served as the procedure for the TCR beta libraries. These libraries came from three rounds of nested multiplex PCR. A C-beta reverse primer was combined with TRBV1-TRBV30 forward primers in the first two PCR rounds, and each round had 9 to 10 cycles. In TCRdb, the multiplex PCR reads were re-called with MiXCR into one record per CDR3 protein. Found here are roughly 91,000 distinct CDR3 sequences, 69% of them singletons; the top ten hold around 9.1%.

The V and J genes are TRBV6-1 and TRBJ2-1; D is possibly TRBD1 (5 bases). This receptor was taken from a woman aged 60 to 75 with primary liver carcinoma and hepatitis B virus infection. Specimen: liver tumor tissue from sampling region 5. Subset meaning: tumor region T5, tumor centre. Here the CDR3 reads CASNLGRAGANEQFF. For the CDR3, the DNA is TGTGCCAGCAACCTGGGCAGGGCAGGTGCGAATGAGCAGTTCTTC.